A selection of T cell receptor beta chains follows, all from one sample in a study of blood T cell repertoires in COVID-19. Generated by immunoSEQ multiplex PCR, the TCRdb table keeps only in-frame clones and is missing some. The sample holds roughly 82,000 clones; over 70% are singletons and the top ten take 15% to 20%. Specimen: peripheral blood. The receptors originated from a woman aged 55-75 years with acute or convalescent COVID-19. Both conserved end residues are part of each CDR3. Fields, in order: CDR3 protein, CDR3 DNA, clone size, D gene, J gene, V gene. The D gene is left open where the match is weak. Clone size is given for some rows only: seen once, a few or many times, or a class if the clone is expanded.

CASRPERHSNYGYTF TGTGCCAGCAGACCAGAGAGACACTCTAACTATGGCTACACCTTC few . TRBJ1-2 TRBV6-4
CASSPHTDTQYF TGTGCCAGCAGCCCCCACACAGATACGCAGTATTTT . . TRBJ2-3 TRBV9
CASSLRVNEQFF TGTGCCAGCAGTCTTCGGGTCAATGAGCAGTTCTTC once . TRBJ2-1 TRBV28
CASSPPQTYEQYF TGTGCCAGCTCACCACCCCAGACCTACGAGCAGTACTTC . . TRBJ2-7 TRBV18
CSAGTEGYTF TGCAGTGCGGGGACAGAAGGCTACACCTTC . TRBD1 TRBJ1-2 TRBV20-1
CASNLHQGLRQPQHF TGTGCCAGTAACCTACATCAGGGTTTGCGTCAGCCCCAGCATTTT . . TRBJ1-5 TRBV19
CASSTYRDSREKLFF TGTGCCAGCAGCACCTACAGGGATTCTAGGGAAAAACTGTTTTTT . . TRBJ1-4 TRBV5-8
CASSPGTDYGYTF TGTGCCAGCAGCCCCGGGACAGACTATGGCTACACCTTC . TRBD1 TRBJ1-2 TRBV9
CASSSLLAASSYEQYF TGTGCCAGCAGTTCCCTTCTAGCGGCCTCTTCCTACGAGCAGTACTTC . TRBD2 TRBJ2-7 TRBV6-2/TRBV6-3
CASSIQSGYRDNEQFF TGTGCCAGTAGTATTCAGTCGGGATACCGGGACAATGAGCAGTTCTTC . . TRBJ2-1 TRBV19
CASVLSGGTDTQYF TGTGCCAGCGTACTTAGCGGGGGCACAGATACGCAGTATTTT . TRBD2 TRBJ2-3 TRBV7-2
CASSQGGPTTYGYTF TGTGCCAGCAGCCAAGGAGGGCCCACAACCTATGGCTACACCTTC once . TRBJ1-2 TRBV3-1/TRBV3-2
CASSKDRGHNQPQHF TGTGCCAGCAGTAAGGACAGGGGGCATAATCAGCCCCAGCATTTT . TRBD1 TRBJ1-5 TRBV2
CASTKGLFSGYTF TGTGCCAGCACCAAGGGACTGTTTTCTGGCTACACCTTC . . TRBJ1-2 TRBV7-2
CASRPPGLVLPGELFF TGTGCCAGCAGGCCTCCGGGACTAGTCCTTCCCGGGGAGCTGTTTTTT . TRBD2 TRBJ2-2 TRBV11-3
CASSPGTGNYGYTF TGTGCCAGCAGCCCCGGGACAGGGAACTATGGCTACACCTTC . TRBD1 TRBJ1-2 TRBV3-1/TRBV3-2
CASRRQSNTEAFF TGTGCCAGCAGGCGACAGTCGAACACTGAAGCTTTCTTT . . TRBJ1-1 TRBV7-8
CASSAGLGSPLHF TGTGCCAGCAGCGCAGGGCTGGGGTCACCCCTCCACTTT . . TRBJ1-6 TRBV11-2
CASSYQGGDEKLFF TGTGCCAGCAGTTACCAGGGAGGGGATGAAAAACTGTTTTTT . . TRBJ1-4 TRBV5-5
CASSYEQGGDTQYF TGTGCCAGCAGTTACGAACAGGGGGGAGATACGCAGTATTTT . TRBD1 TRBJ2-3 TRBV6-5
CASSIQGAVEEQYF TGTGCCAGTAGTATTCAGGGGGCAGTAGAGGAGCAGTACTTC . TRBD1 TRBJ2-7 TRBV19
CASSEQSSYNSPLHF TGCGCCAGCAGCGAACAGAGCTCCTATAATTCACCCCTCCACTTT few . TRBJ1-6 TRBV5-1
CASSESGEAGGMGEQFF TGCGCCAGCAGTGAGTCAGGAGAAGCGGGAGGGATGGGTGAGCAGTTCTTC . TRBD2 TRBJ2-1 TRBV10-1
CASSDSLPNLPLHF TGTGCCAGCAGTGATAGCCTACCTAATTTACCCCTCCACTTT once . TRBJ1-6 TRBV25-1
CASTMDRPGHGYTF TGTGCCAGCACCATGGACAGGCCAGGACATGGCTACACCTTC . TRBD1 TRBJ1-2 TRBV5-6
CAWRAMGAGQQETQYF TGTGCCTGGAGGGCAATGGGGGCAGGGCAACAAGAGACCCAGTACTTC . . TRBJ2-5 TRBV30
CASSLEWDRGHGYTF TGTGCCAGCAGCTTGGAATGGGACAGGGGGCATGGCTACACCTTC . TRBD1 TRBJ1-2 TRBV5-4
CASSFRTSTEQYF TGTGCCAGCAGTTTCAGAACTAGTACCGAGCAGTACTTC . . TRBJ2-7 TRBV27
CASSPGNYGYTF TGTGCCAGCAGCCCAGGGAACTATGGCTACACCTTC . . TRBJ1-2 TRBV3-1/TRBV3-2
CASSRSGRGTSYNEQFF TGTGCCAGCAGCCGAAGCGGGAGAGGCACTTCCTACAATGAGCAGTTCTTC . TRBD2 TRBJ2-1 TRBV9
CASTTGSSGNTIYF TGTGCCAGTACAACAGGGAGTTCTGGAAACACCATATATTTT . . TRBJ1-3 TRBV19
CASSHNMDRAGTAFF TGTGCCAGCAGCCACAATATGGACAGGGCTGGGACGGCTTTCTTT once TRBD1 TRBJ1-1 TRBV7-2
CASSSRAGDTIYF TGTGCCAGTAGTTCCCGGGCGGGGGACACCATATATTTT . . TRBJ1-3 TRBV19
CASSLGGLTEAFF TGTGCCAGCAGTTTAGGGGGCCTCACTGAAGCTTTCTTT . . TRBJ1-1 TRBV12-3/TRBV12-4
CASSLIGTGFNQPQHF TGTGCCAGCAGTTTGATCGGGACAGGGTTTAATCAGCCCCAGCATTTT . TRBD1 TRBJ1-5 TRBV28
CASSLNPGGNSPLHF TGTGCCAGCAGTTTAAACCCCGGCGGAAATTCACCCCTCCACTTT . . TRBJ1-6 TRBV27
CASSAVGHWSTEAFF TGTGCCAGCAGCGCGGTAGGTCATTGGAGCACTGAAGCTTTCTTT . . TRBJ1-1 TRBV9
CASSYGQGEAFF TGTGCCAGCAGCTACGGACAGGGTGAAGCTTTCTTT . TRBD1 TRBJ1-1 TRBV7-3
CASSMKGGEQYF TGTGCCAGTAGTATGAAAGGGGGCGAGCAGTACTTC few . TRBJ2-7 TRBV19
CASSKGGRGPDNEKLFF TGTGCCAGCAGCAAAGGAGGCAGGGGCCCTGATAATGAAAAACTGTTTTTT . . TRBJ1-4 TRBV21-1
CASSLASGRGDTGELFF TGTGCCAGCAGCTTGGCCTCCGGCAGGGGCGACACCGGGGAGCTGTTTTTT . . TRBJ2-2 TRBV5-8
CASSQVAGAPGDGYTF TGCGCCAGCAGCCAAGTAGCGGGGGCCCCTGGTGATGGCTACACCTTC once . TRBJ1-2 TRBV4-3
CASSLWQGETQYF TGTGCCAGCAGTTTATGGCAGGGAGAGACCCAGTACTTC . . TRBJ2-5 TRBV12-3/TRBV12-4
CASSSQGVPAYNEQFF TGCGCCAGCAGCTCCCAGGGGGTGCCAGCCTACAATGAGCAGTTCTTC . TRBD1 TRBJ2-1 TRBV5-1
CATSERRIYQPQHF TGTGCCACCAGTGAACGCAGAATTTATCAGCCCCAGCATTTT . . TRBJ1-5 TRBV24-1
CASSVVSDRGLNTEAFF TGTGCCAGCAGCGTGGTTTCGGACAGGGGTTTGAACACTGAAGCTTTCTTT . TRBD1 TRBJ1-1 TRBV9
CASGQGGNTIYF TGTGCCAGCGGACAGGGAGGAAACACCATATATTTT . TRBD1 TRBJ1-3 TRBV28
CASSLGSPPSNEQFF TGTGCCAGCAGCTTAGGTAGCCCCCCCAGTAATGAGCAGTTCTTC . . TRBJ2-1 TRBV7-9
CASSYGQYRQPQHF TGTGCCAGCAGTTACGGGCAGTACCGTCAGCCCCAGCATTTT . . TRBJ1-5 TRBV6-5
CASSLGGGPYEQYF TGCGCCAGCAGCTTGGGGGGAGGGCCCTACGAGCAGTACTTC . TRBD2 TRBJ2-7 TRBV5-1
CASSESVNSGNTIYF TGTGCCAGCAGCGAGTCTGTGAACTCTGGAAACACCATATATTTT . . TRBJ1-3 TRBV5-4
CASSLFRNQETQYF TGCGCCAGCAGCTTGTTCAGGAACCAAGAGACCCAGTACTTC . . TRBJ2-5 TRBV5-1
CASSLFGGTGEETQYF TGTGCTAGCAGCTTATTCGGGGGGACAGGGGAGGAGACCCAGTACTTC few TRBD1 TRBJ2-5 TRBV7-7
CASTRGQNSNQPQHF TGTGCCAGCACCAGGGGGCAGAATAGCAATCAGCCCCAGCATTTT . TRBD1 TRBJ1-5 TRBV19
CASSGVGSSYNSPLHF TGTGCCAGCAGCGGGGTGGGGAGCTCCTATAATTCACCCCTCCACTTT . . TRBJ1-6 TRBV5-6